Below are 18 T cell receptor beta chains sequenced from a single sample in a study of Ad26.COV2.S vaccination and SARS-CoV-2 variants. Measured with immunoSEQ multiplex PCR; TCRdb has only the in-frame clones, and not every one. The sample shows more than 300,000 clones, around nine tenths of them seen only once. Treatment specified: around 19 received Ad26.COV2.S at low or high dose, single or two shots; roughly five received placebo; per-sample allocation not given. Vaccine and placebo recipients were sampled on day 63 after the first injection. Sequencing was performed on peripheral blood, taken in a trial of Ad26.COV2.S vaccine versus placebo. These receptors were taken from a person between 18 and 59 years old who received the Ad26.COV2.S COVID-19 vaccine or a placebo.

The chain links TRBV6-1 to TRBJ2-3; TRBD2 matches 8 bases. Germline CDR1 MNHNS, CDR2 SASEGT. The length of the CDR3 is 16 residues. V shed 0 bases and J 3 bases; nucleotides not matched to a gene: 5. CDR3 region: CASSEALAGGTDTQYF. In nucleotides, the CDR3 is TGTGCCAGCAGTGAAGCGCTAGCGGGCGGAACAGATACGCAGTATTTT.

This clone was seen a single time. The chain has TRBV5-1 and TRBJ2-3; TRBD2 matches 9 bases. V lost 5 bases to trimming and J lost 2 bases; unmatched junction nucleotides: 3. The length of the CDR3 is 14 residues. CDR1 SGHRS and CDR2 YFSETQ come from the germline V gene. This chain's CDR3 is CASRIAGATDTQYF. The CDR3 DNA follows: TGCGCCAGCAGGATAGCGGGGGCCACAGATACGCAGTATTTT.

The rearrangement links TRBV18 to TRBJ2-6; no definite D call. The V gene lost 1 base and the J gene lost 4 bases, with 5 bases spanning the gap. The CDR3 is 14 amino acids. Germline values: CDR1 KGHSH, CDR2 LQKENI. The CDR3 loop is CASSPQPGANVLTF. The CDR3 region has the DNA TGTGCCAGCTCACCACAGCCCGGGGCCAACGTCCTGACTTTC. The full variable domain, completed using reference TRBV18 and TRBJ2-6, is NAGVMQNPRHLVRRRGQEARLRCSPMKGHSHVYWYRQLPEEGLKFMVYLQKENIIDESGMPKERFSAEFPKEGPSILRIQQVVRGDSAAYFCASSPQPGANVLTFGAGSRLTVL.

This chain connects TRBV7-9 to TRBJ1-6, with D possibly matching TRBD1 (6 bases). The V gene lost 4 bases and the J gene lost 5 bases, with 18 bases spanning the gap. CDR1 and CDR2 (germline): SEHNR, FQNEAQ (reference sequence). The CDR3 loop spans 17 amino acids. The CDR3 nucleotides are TGTGCCAGCAGCTCCATCGCGGGGGGCCTCGATAATTCACCCCTCCACTTT. Translated, it gives CASSSIAGGLDNSPLHF. The full variable domain, in which reference TRBV7-9 and TRBJ1-6 provide the parts outside the CDR3, is DTGVSQNPRHKITKRGQNVTFRCDPISEHNRLYWYRQTLGQGPEFLTYFQNEAQLEKSRLLSDRFSAERPKGSFSTLEIQRTEQGDSAMYLCASSSIAGGLDNSPLHFGNGTRLTVT.

This clone was observed a single time. The J gene is TRBJ2-1, the V gene TRBV28, with 11 positions matching TRBD2. The CDR3 runs to 16 residues. Looked up from germline, CDR1 is MDHEN and CDR2 is SYDVKM. Unmatched junction bases numbered 10, after V lost 5 bases and J lost 7 bases. The CDR3 sequence: CASSPRLAGFANEQFF. CDR3 DNA: TGTGCCAGCAGTCCACGACTAGCGGGATTCGCTAATGAGCAGTTCTTC.

This chain connects TRBV5-5 to TRBJ1-2, with TRBD1 identical over 11 bases. The CDR3 is 16 amino acids. J lost 2 bases, V lost 2 bases, and 5 bases had no gene match. Germline CDR1 SGHKS, CDR2 YYEKEE (reference sequence). CDR3 DNA sequence: TGTGCCAGCAGCTTTAGGACAGGGGGCTGGAACTATGGCTACACCTTC. The encoded protein is CASSFRTGGWNYGYTF.

A single count supports this clone. This rearrangement joins TRBV28 to TRBJ2-7; TRBD2 might be the D (5 bases). Germline V CDR1 and CDR2: MDHEN, SYDVKM. V lost 4 bases and J 2 bases, leaving 15 bases between the germline ends. This CDR3 region has 15 residues. CDR3 amino acids: CASSSPGVVPYEQYF. The CDR3 coding sequence is TGTGCCAGCAGTTCCCCCGGGGTAGTCCCCTACGAGCAGTACTTC.

The chain couples TRBV29-1 to TRBJ2-1; D not certain. Germline V lookup: CDR1 SQVTM, CDR2 ANQGSEA. The CDR3 totals 15 residues. Trimming shortened V by 1 base and J by 0 bases, and 10 bases separated the two germline ends. CDR3: CSVEAVESSYNEQFF. The DNA of the CDR3 is TGCAGCGTTGAAGCAGTCGAAAGCTCCTACAATGAGCAGTTCTTC.

The J gene is TRBJ2-2, the V gene TRBV18, with a tentative D call TRBD2 (5 bases). V lost 2 bases and J lost 6, with 13 bases in between. Germline lookup yields CDR1 KGHSH and CDR2 LQKENI. There are 15 residues in the CDR3. This chain's CDR3 is CASSPEGLESGELFF. CDR3 coding DNA: TGTGCCAGCTCACCAGAGGGTTTGGAATCCGGGGAGCTGTTTTTT.

This chain links TRBV7-2 with TRBJ2-1, with 9 bases matching TRBD1. V lost 4 bases and J lost 8; bases outside the gene matches: 3. The germline V gene has CDR1 SGHTA and CDR2 FQGNSA. The CDR3 has 13 residues. CDR3 region: CASSSTGGYEQFF. The CDR3 DNA is TGTGCCAGCAGCTCCACAGGGGGCTATGAGCAGTTCTTC.

The table lists this clone with a count of one. The V call is TRBV11-2, the J call TRBJ2-6, with D possibly TRBD1 on 6 matching bases. This CDR3 has 15 amino acids. V was cut by 5 bases and J by 3 bases, with 11 bases left in between. Looked up from germline, CDR1 is SGHAT and CDR2 is FQNNGV. The CDR3 sequence: CASSAQGNGANVLTF. The CDR3 DNA follows: TGTGCCAGCAGCGCCCAGGGGAATGGGGCCAACGTCCTGACTTTC.

This clone was detected only a few times. The V gene is TRBV2, the J gene TRBJ2-7; D is ambiguous. Trimming removed 7 bases from V and 0 bases from J, with 13 bases in between. The CDR3 sequence is 14 residues long. The germline V gene has CDR1 SNHLY and CDR2 FYNNEI. The CDR3 sequence is CASKTATSSYEQYF. In DNA, the CDR3 is TGTGCCAGCAAAACAGCCACAAGCTCCTACGAGCAGTACTTC.

This clone was observed a handful of times. The chain uses TRBV7-6 and TRBJ2-7; 8 nucleotides agree with TRBD1. Per the germline V gene, CDR1 is SGHVS and CDR2 is FNYEAQ. There are 15 residues in the CDR3. V shed 0 bases, J shed 3 bases, and the junction held 4 bases outside the gene matches. DNA of the CDR3: TGTGCCAGCAGCTTAGCCGGGACAGGCCTCTACGAGCAGTACTTC. Translation: CASSLAGTGLYEQYF.

The genes are TRBV29-1 and TRBJ2-1; TRBD2 matches at 13 bases. The CDR3 is made up of 18 amino acids. CDR1 and CDR2 (germline): SQVTM, ANQGSEA. Germline trimming cut 7 bases from V and 7 bases from J; bases unmatched to any gene: 19. CDR3 region: CSGTSGTSGAAGWNEQFF. The CDR3, as DNA: TGCAGCGGCACGTCCGGGACTAGCGGGGCGGCGGGGTGGAATGAGCAGTTCTTC.

This clone was found once. The chain recombines TRBV2 with TRBJ1-3; a weak D match, TRBD1 (5 bases). Germline-derived CDR1 and CDR2 are SNHLY and FYNNEI. The CDR3 has 14 amino acids. The V and J ends lost 6 bases and 2 bases respectively, with 11 bases between them. CDR3 coding DNA: TGTGCCAGCAGGGGACCTACAACTGGAAACACCATATATTTT. Translated: CASRGPTTGNTIYF.

This clone has just one count. The chain joins TRBV13 to TRBJ1-1; D remains ambiguous. V lost 2 bases and J lost 6, with 7 bases in between. The CDR3 length is 12 residues. Per the germline V gene, CDR1 is PRHDT and CDR2 is FYEKMQ (reference sequence). Here the CDR3 reads CASSLRLSEAFF. In nucleotides, the CDR3 is TGTGCCAGCAGCTTAAGGCTATCTGAAGCTTTCTTT. The whole variable domain, filled in from reference TRBV13 and TRBJ1-1, reads AAGVIQSPRHLIKEKRETATLKCYPIPRHDTVYWYQQGPGQDPQFLISFYEKMQSDKGSIPDRFSAQQFSDYHSELNMSSLELGDSALYFCASSLRLSEAFFGQGTRLTVV.

The chain carries TRBV11-2 and TRBJ2-3; 7 bases are shared with TRBD2. CDR3 length: 15 residues. V lost 5 bases, J lost 0 bases, and 5 bases stayed unmatched. Germline V lookup: CDR1 SGHAT, CDR2 FQNNGV. The CDR3 nucleotides are TGTGCCAGCAGCCTGAGCGGGGCTAGCACAGATACGCAGTATTTT. Amino acid sequence: CASSLSGASTDTQYF.

Here the CDR3 DNA reads TGTGCCAGCAGGAACAGGGTTACAATGAACACTGAAGCTTTCTTT. It translates to CASRNRVTMNTEAFF. The V gene is TRBV2, the J gene TRBJ1-1; a weak D match, TRBD1 (6 bases). This CDR3 has 15 residues. The germline CDR1 and CDR2 sequences are SNHLY and FYNNEI. Trimming shortened V by 6 bases and J by 0 bases, and 14 bases separated the two germline ends.